These 23 T cell receptor beta chains were sequenced from one sample in a study of T cell changes during pregnancy in multiple sclerosis. Measured with immunoSEQ multiplex PCR; TCRdb has only the in-frame clones, and not every one. The sample has roughly 30,000 clones, 85% to 90% seen once; the top ten hold roughly 7.4%. The source material was CD8+ T cells from peripheral blood mononuclear cells, sampled before pregnancy. The source is a female donor with multiple sclerosis, enrolled in a pregnancy study.

The CDR3 here is CASSDGGNTEAFF. The CDR3, as DNA: TGTGCCAGCAGTGACGGGGGCAACACTGAAGCTTTCTTT. The J gene is TRBJ1-1, the V gene TRBV6-4; D possibly corresponds to TRBD1 (6 bases). CDR3 length: 13 amino acids. V lost 2 bases to trimming and J lost 2 bases, with 6 bases between them. Germline CDR1 and CDR2: MRHNA and SNTAGT.

The chain uses TRBV6-5 and TRBJ2-7; 9 nucleotides agree with TRBD1. The V and J ends lost 1 base and 5 bases, in that order; junction bases with no gene match: 9. The germline gives CDR1 MNHEY, CDR2 SVGAGI. The CDR3 totals 16 residues. The CDR3 loop is CASSYFAGTGRHEQYF. In DNA, the CDR3 is TGTGCCAGCAGTTACTTCGCCGGGACAGGGAGGCACGAGCAGTACTTC.

The table lists this clone with a count of one. The chain joins TRBV19 to TRBJ2-2, with D unresolved. The germline V gene has CDR1 LNHDA and CDR2 SQIVND (reference sequence). The CDR3 sequence is 15 residues long. The V and J ends lost 10 bases and 0 bases respectively, with 15 bases between them. The CDR3 bases are TGTGCCACCCAACAGAGAAAAGCGAACACCGGGGAGCTGTTTTTT. It specifies CATQQRKANTGELFF.

The chain links TRBV4-3 to TRBJ2-7; tentative D call: TRBD1 (6 bases). Germline V gives CDR1 LGHNA, CDR2 YSLEER. This CDR3 is 16 amino acids long. Trimming shortened V by 1 base and J by 3 bases, and 16 bases separated the two germline ends. The CDR3 sequence is CASSQVWTVGNYEQYF. The CDR3 DNA reads as TGCGCCAGCAGCCAAGTATGGACAGTTGGGAACTACGAGCAGTACTTC.

J is TRBJ2-2 and V is TRBV10-3; D possibly corresponds to TRBD1 (5 bases). The V end was cut by 5 bases, the J end by 3 bases, with 10 bases between. CDR1 ENHRY and CDR2 SYGVKD come from the germline V gene. The CDR3 sequence is 14 residues long. The chain's CDR3 is CAISWKGDTGELFF. The DNA for the CDR3 is TGTGCCATCAGTTGGAAAGGGGACACCGGGGAGCTGTTTTTT.

The V call is TRBV7-3, the J call TRBJ1-1, with 7 nucleotides matching TRBD1. J was trimmed by 5 bases and V by 5 bases; bases with no gene match: 8. The CDR3 contains 14 residues. The germline V gene encodes CDR1 SGHTA and CDR2 FQGTGA. Here the CDR3 DNA reads TGTGCCAGCAGCCACCAGACAGGGAAAACTGAAGCTTTCTTT. Translation: CASSHQTGKTEAFF.

The V and J genes are TRBV18 and TRBJ2-7, with D possibly being TRBD1 (5 bases). The CDR3 loop spans 15 amino acids. The germline gives CDR1 KGHSH, CDR2 LQKENI. V gave up 3 bases and J gave up 1 base, with 13 bases separating them. The CDR3 nucleotides are TGTGCCAGCTCACCCCCTGACAGCCGGTCCTACGAGCAGTACTTC. Translating it yields CASSPPDSRSYEQYF. Supplemented by reference TRBV18 and TRBJ2-7, the full variable domain reads NAGVMQNPRHLVRRRGQEARLRCSPMKGHSHVYWYRQLPEEGLKFMVYLQKENIIDESGMPKERFSAEFPKEGPSILRIQQVVRGDSAAYFCASSPPDSRSYEQYFGPGTRLTVT.

The chain employs TRBV7-8 and TRBJ1-5; D may be TRBD1 (5 bases). The CDR3 totals 16 residues. The germline V and J ends were trimmed by 5 bases and 6 bases, with 20 bases remaining between them. Germline CDR1 SGHVS, CDR2 FQNEAQ. The chain's CDR3 is CASSPLTGGIRQPQHF. The CDR3 DNA reads as TGTGCCAGCAGCCCCCTGACCGGGGGGATACGTCAGCCCCAGCATTTT.

The chain couples TRBV6-6 to TRBJ2-7; D remains unclear. Trimming removed 6 bases from V and 4 bases from J, with 10 bases in between. Germline V gene sequence: CDR1 MNHNY, CDR2 SVGAGI (reference sequence). There are 12 residues in the CDR3. Written as DNA, the CDR3 is TGTGCCAGCAGCCAGGTCGGATACGAGCAGTACTTC. This codes for CASSQVGYEQYF.

V and J are TRBV27 and TRBJ2-7, with D maybe TRBD2 (5 bases). Germline CDR1 reads MNHEY; CDR2 reads SMNVEV (reference sequence). V was pared by 2 bases and J by 3 bases, with 8 bases between. This CDR3 region has 13 residues. CDR3 in amino acids: CASSLTGNYEQYF. As DNA, the CDR3 is TGTGCCAGCAGTTTAACGGGGAACTACGAGCAGTACTTC.

V usage is TRBV30 and J usage is TRBJ1-2; D unresolved. There are 10 residues in the CDR3. CDR1 is GTSNPN, CDR2 SVGIG, per germline (reference sequence). The V end lost 8 bases, the J end lost 4 bases, and 8 bases lay between the germline ends. The CDR3 loop is CAGESYGYTF. In DNA, the CDR3 is TGTGCCGGAGAAAGCTATGGCTACACCTTC.

This clone appeared a single time. The genes are TRBV7-2 and TRBJ2-7; no definite D call. The CDR3 has 15 amino acids. V was cut by 1 base and J by 5 bases, with 15 bases left in between. In germline, CDR1 is SGHTA, CDR2 FQGNSA. CDR3 nucleotides: TGTGCCAGCAGCTTAGATTCAGGTGGCAGAAACGAGCAGTACTTC. It translates to CASSLDSGGRNEQYF.

V usage is TRBV6-6 and J usage is TRBJ2-3, with D tentatively TRBD2 (6 bases). The CDR3 runs to 14 residues. In germline, CDR1 is MNHNY, CDR2 SVGAGI (reference sequence). Deletions cut 2 bases from V and 3 bases from J, with 9 bases between. CDR3 sequence (DNA): TGTGCCAGCAGTTACCGGGGGTGGACAGATACGCAGTATTTT. Translation: CASSYRGWTDTQYF.

The chain joins TRBV30 to TRBJ1-1; D ambiguous. V gave up 8 bases and J gave up 1 base, with 23 bases separating them. This CDR3 region has 16 residues. CDR1 and CDR2 from the germline V gene are GTSNPN and SVGIG (reference sequence). The CDR3 protein is CATTGIFLEENTEAFF. CDR3 sequence (DNA): TGTGCCACCACTGGAATATTCCTTGAGGAGAACACTGAAGCTTTCTTT.

This chain joins TRBV7-9 and TRBJ2-7; D perhaps matches TRBD2 (5 bases). CDR1 SEHNR and CDR2 FQNEAQ come from the germline V gene (reference sequence). The CDR3 contains 15 residues. The V and J ends lost 5 bases and 3 bases respectively, with 17 bases between them. DNA of the CDR3: TGTGCCAGCAGCGTCGCGGAAGGGAGACTCTACGAGCAGTACTTC. Encoded protein: CASSVAEGRLYEQYF.

CDR3 in amino acids: CATSPRPGEGRYEQYF. CDR3 DNA sequence: TGTGCCACCTCTCCAAGGCCCGGGGAGGGTAGATACGAGCAGTACTTC. V and J are TRBV15 and TRBJ2-7; 7 nucleotides line up with TRBD2. After removal of 8 bases from V and 4 bases from J, the junction contained 17 bases not matched to a gene. This CDR3 spans 16 amino acids. CDR1 LNHNV and CDR2 YYDKDF come from the germline V gene (reference sequence).

The V call is TRBV10-1, the J call TRBJ2-3, with 9 bases identical to TRBD2. The length of the CDR3 is 14 residues. J was trimmed by 2 bases and V by 8 bases; bases with no gene match: 5. Germline V gene lookup returns CDR1 WNHNN and CDR2 SYGVQD (reference sequence). This chain's CDR3 is CASCAGGDTDTQYF. CDR3 DNA: TGCGCCAGCTGCGCGGGGGGGGACACAGATACGCAGTATTTT.

The J gene is TRBJ1-6, the V gene TRBV5-6; TRBD1 agrees at 7 bases. V lost 4 bases, J lost 8 bases, and 6 bases stayed unmatched. CDR3 length: 14 amino acids. The V gene's germline CDR1 is SGHDT and CDR2 YYEEEE. As DNA, the CDR3 is TGTGCCAGCAGCCGGGGGACAGTATATTCACCCCTCCACTTT. It translates to CASSRGTVYSPLHF.

This rearrangement joins TRBV4-1 to TRBJ2-1, with D tentatively TRBD2 (6 bases). The V end was cut by 2 bases, the J end by 10 bases, with 9 bases between. This CDR3 contains 12 residues. Looked up from germline, CDR1 is MGHRA and CDR2 is YSYEKL. The CDR3 is CASSQPLAEQFF. CDR3 DNA sequence: TGCGCCAGCAGCCAACCCCTAGCGGAGCAGTTCTTC.

This clone was recorded only once. The gene calls are TRBV5-1 and TRBJ2-7; D is unresolved. Looked up from germline, CDR1 is SGHRS and CDR2 is YFSETQ. V was cut by 0 bases and J by 2 bases, with 6 bases left in between. The CDR3 consists of 13 residues. The CDR3 is CASSLDSPYEQYF. CDR3 coding DNA: TGCGCCAGCAGCTTGGACAGCCCCTACGAGCAGTACTTC.

The chain links TRBV13 to TRBJ2-2; a possible D gene is TRBD2 (5 bases). The V and J ends lost 1 base and 2 bases respectively, with 11 bases between them. Germline V gene lookup returns CDR1 PRHDT and CDR2 FYEKMQ (reference sequence). The CDR3 is 16 residues long. The CDR3 here is CASSLALELNTGELFF. The CDR3 coding sequence is TGTGCCAGCAGCTTAGCACTAGAACTTAACACCGGGGAGCTGTTTTTT.

The CDR3 coding sequence is TGTGCCAGTAGTATAATGGGGGCGCGAACGAATGAGCAGTTCTTC. It translates to CASSIMGARTNEQFF. This chain uses TRBV19 with TRBJ2-1, with D perhaps matching TRBD1 (6 bases). The CDR3 has 15 residues. Trimming cost V 2 bases and J 7 bases, with 15 bases left between them. CDR1 and CDR2 (germline): LNHDA, SQIVND (reference sequence).

This chain connects TRBV30 to TRBJ1-1; D is undetermined. The CDR3 is 11 amino acids. CDR1 GTSNPN and CDR2 SVGIG come from the germline V gene (reference sequence). Trimming left V 0 bases short and J 10 bases short, with 9 bases between. CDR3 bases: TGTGCCTGGAGTGTACGAGGAGGAGCTTTCTTT. It codes for CAWSVRGGAFF.